The clone carrying this TCR beta chain occurred a few times. The antigen is not known. This CDR3 has 16 residues. V dropped 0 bases and J dropped 3 bases, with 14 bases sitting between them. Germline V gives CDR1 SGHNT, CDR2 YENEEA. The data are from a study of CD8+CD57+ T cells in acquired aplastic anemia. Findings and caveats of the study: Patients and healthy controls showed no significant CD8+ Simpson's diversity difference. Patients and controls turned out to have roughly 31 CD8+ CDR3 sequences in common.

Sequencing involved patients with CD8+CD57+ cell expansion previously shown by flow cytometry. The patients, all of them, had severe acquired aplastic anemia. TCR beta VDJ combinations and CDR3 sequences were profiled from genomic DNA. Via MiXCR, TCRdb re-called the reads, giving one row per CDR3 protein. The sample lists fewer than 300,000 distinct CDR3 sequences, around 82% occurring once. The sample was sorted CD4+, CD8+, or CD8+CD57+ T cells (not recorded which) from PBMCs. The chain has TRBV11-3 and TRBJ1-2; possibly TRBD1 for D (6 bases). This TCR came from a human donor with aplastic anemia. The CDR3 nucleotides are TGTGCCAGCAGCTTAGAGCTGACAGGCTTGGACTATGGCTACACCTTC. It codes for CASSLELTGLDYGYTF.